One T cell receptor beta chain is described in this entry. Its antigen is unknown. CDR1 and CDR2 (germline): SGHTS, YDEGEE. CDR3 size: 15 residues. Trimming left V 10 bases short and J 0 bases short, with 17 bases between. This record comes from a study of PD-1 blockade in classical Hodgkin lymphoma. Study-wide findings and caveats: Reports described newly diagnosed patients as having lower baseline TCR diversity than healthy donors. Repertoire differences have undefined causes, possibly disease activity or prior therapy.

Time point: newly diagnosed, previously untreated cHL patient sample. Thawed PBMCs underwent magnetic negative selection to obtain purified CD8+ T cells. PBMCs from untreated, newly diagnosed classical Hodgkin lymphoma were comparison samples. Profiling relied on immunoSEQ multiplex PCR, and the TCRdb table lists in-frame clones only, not all of them. Among just over 14,000 clones, about 90% were seen once, and the ten largest hold around 6.2%. The source material was CD8+ T cells from blood. The rearrangement joins TRBV5-8 to TRBJ2-1, with a possible D match to TRBD2 (6 bases). This receptor was obtained from a human donor with classical Hodgkin lymphoma. The DNA for the CDR3 is TGTGCCGGGAGGATAGACTCGAGCTCCTACAATGAGCAGTTCTTC. This encodes CAGRIDSSSYNEQFF.